This TCR beta chain was sequenced during a study of CD8+ T cells in alopecia areata. This sample's treatment: oral pan-JAK inhibitor, 5-10 mg twice daily. Lesional scalp punch biopsies and peripheral blood came from alopecia areata patients. Extracted RNA was reverse transcribed, and the resulting cDNA served as sequencing template. Sequencing used immunoSEQ multiplex PCR; TCRdb keeps in-frame clones, though not all of them. The top ten hold roughly 15% of the sample, which has around 140,000 clones, 45% to 60% seen once. The CDR3 runs 13 residues. V was trimmed by 5 bases and J by 6 bases, leaving 13 bases between them. CDR1 is SEHNR and CDR2 is FQNEAQ in the germline V gene (reference sequence). A note on this clone: What it binds is not known.

Whole-study results and caveats: Scalp clonality and expanded CD8+ clones among the top 100 were significantly decreased by tofacitinib.

The genes are TRBV7-9 and TRBJ1-1; no definite D call. The sequence was obtained from a human donor with alopecia areata. The material sequenced was CD8+ T cells sorted from blood, taken at week 4, from a patient treated with tofacitinib. The CDR3 sequence: CASSPTVSAEAFF. DNA of the CDR3: TGTGCCAGCAGCCCTACGGTGAGCGCTGAAGCTTTCTTT.